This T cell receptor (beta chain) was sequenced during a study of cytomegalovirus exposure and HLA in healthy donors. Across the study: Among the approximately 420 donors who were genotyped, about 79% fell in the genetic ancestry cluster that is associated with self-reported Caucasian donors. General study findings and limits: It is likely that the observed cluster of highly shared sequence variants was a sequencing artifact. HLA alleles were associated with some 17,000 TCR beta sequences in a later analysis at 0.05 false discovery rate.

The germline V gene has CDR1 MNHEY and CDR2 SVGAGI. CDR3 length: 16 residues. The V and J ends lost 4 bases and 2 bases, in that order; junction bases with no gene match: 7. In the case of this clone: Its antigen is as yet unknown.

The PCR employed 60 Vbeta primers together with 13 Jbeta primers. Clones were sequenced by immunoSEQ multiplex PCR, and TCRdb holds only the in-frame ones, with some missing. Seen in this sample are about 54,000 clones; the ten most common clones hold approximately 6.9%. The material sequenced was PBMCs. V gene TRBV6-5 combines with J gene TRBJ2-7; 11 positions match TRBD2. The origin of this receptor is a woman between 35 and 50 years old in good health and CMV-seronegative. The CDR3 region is CASSSLTSGSAYEQYF. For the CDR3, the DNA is TGTGCCAGCAGTTCTCTAACTAGCGGGAGTGCCTACGAGCAGTACTTC.